This TCR beta chain was profiled in a study of cytomegalovirus exposure and HLA in healthy donors. Study summary: Drawn from HLA-typed donors, 80 million to 100 million unique TCRs were held in an early data release.

The primer mix had 60 Vbeta and 13 Jbeta primers. TCRdb's copy holds only in-frame clones and misses some; the assay was immunoSEQ multiplex PCR. Here the sample spans around 120,000 clones, about 70% being singletons. The germline V gene encodes CDR1 SGHAT and CDR2 FQNNGV. Deletions cut 3 bases from V and 8 bases from J, with 11 bases between. CDR3 length: 14 residues. What was sequenced was PBMCs. This TCR came from a woman aged 60-75 years in good health and CMV-seropositive. This rearrangement joins TRBV11-2 to TRBJ1-6; D may be TRBD1 (5 bases). The CDR3, as DNA: TGTGCCAGCAGCTTTCAGGGAGGTGATTCACCCCTCCACTTT. Translation: CASSFQGGDSPLHF. Combining the CDR3 with reference TRBV11-2 and TRBJ1-6 gives the whole variable domain EAGVAQSPRYKIIEKRQSVAFWCNPISGHATLYWYQQILGQGPKLLIQFQNNGVVDDSQLPKDRFSAERLKGVDSTLKIQPAKLEDSAVYLCASSFQGGDSPLHFGNGTRLTVT.